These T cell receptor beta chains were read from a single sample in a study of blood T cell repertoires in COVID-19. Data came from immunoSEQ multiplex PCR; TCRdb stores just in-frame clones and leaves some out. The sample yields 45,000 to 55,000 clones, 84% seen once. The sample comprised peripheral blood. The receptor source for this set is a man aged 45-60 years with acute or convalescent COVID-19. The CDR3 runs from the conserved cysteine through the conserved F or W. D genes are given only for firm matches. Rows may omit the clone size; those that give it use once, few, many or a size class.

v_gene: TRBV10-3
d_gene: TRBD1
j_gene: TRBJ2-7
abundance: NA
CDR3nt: TGTGCCATCAGTGAGTCCGGGACAGATAACTCCTACGAGCAGTACTTC
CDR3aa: CAISESGTDNSYEQYF

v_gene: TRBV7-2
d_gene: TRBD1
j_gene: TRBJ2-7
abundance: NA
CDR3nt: TGTGCCAGCAGCTTATCGGGTTGGGACAGCTCCTACGAGCAGTACTTC
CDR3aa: CASSLSGWDSSYEQYF

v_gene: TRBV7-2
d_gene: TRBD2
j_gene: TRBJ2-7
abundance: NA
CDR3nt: TGTGCCAGCAGCCTAACACCGGGACTAGCGAACGAGCAGTACTTC
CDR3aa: CASSLTPGLANEQYF

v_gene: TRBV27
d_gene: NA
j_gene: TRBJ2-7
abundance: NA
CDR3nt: TGTGCCAGCAGTTTATCGAGTAGCGGCTACGAGCAGTACTTC
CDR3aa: CASSLSSSGYEQYF

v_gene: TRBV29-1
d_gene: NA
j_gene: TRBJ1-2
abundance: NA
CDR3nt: TGCAGCGTTGAAGGGCAAGCGGGTGGCTACACCTTC
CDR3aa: CSVEGQAGGYTF

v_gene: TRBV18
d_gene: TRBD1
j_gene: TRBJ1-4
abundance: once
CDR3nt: TGTGCCAGCTCGACTACAGGGGGCATGTTGACTAATGAAAAACTGTTTTTT
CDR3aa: CASSTTGGMLTNEKLFF

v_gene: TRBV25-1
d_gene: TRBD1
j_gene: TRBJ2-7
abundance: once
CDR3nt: TGTGCCAGCAGCTGGACAGGGTACGAGCAGTACTTC
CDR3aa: CASSWTGYEQYF

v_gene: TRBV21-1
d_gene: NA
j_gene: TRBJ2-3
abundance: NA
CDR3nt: TGTGCCAGCAGCAAAGGACTAGCGCTCCCAGATACGCAGTATTTT
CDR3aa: CASSKGLALPDTQYF

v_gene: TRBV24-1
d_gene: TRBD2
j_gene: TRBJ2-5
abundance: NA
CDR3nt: TGTGCCACCAGTGATCGCCACCTAGCGGGCGGCCCGGAGACCCAGTACTTC
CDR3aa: CATSDRHLAGGPETQYF

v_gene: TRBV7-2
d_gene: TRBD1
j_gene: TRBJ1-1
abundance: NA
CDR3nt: TGTGCCAGCAGCTTACAGGGGGCCTCTGAAGCTTTCTTT
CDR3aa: CASSLQGASEAFF

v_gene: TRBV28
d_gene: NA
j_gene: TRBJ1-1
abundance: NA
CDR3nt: TGTGCCACGAAGACACCTCGAAACACTGAAGCTTTCTTT
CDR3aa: CATKTPRNTEAFF

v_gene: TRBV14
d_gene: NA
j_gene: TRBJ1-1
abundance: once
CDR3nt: TGTGCCAGCAGCCAAGATCGAGGGAACACTGAAGCTTTCTTT
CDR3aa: CASSQDRGNTEAFF

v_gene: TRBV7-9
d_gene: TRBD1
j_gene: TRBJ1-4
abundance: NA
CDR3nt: TGTGCCAGCAGCTTAGCGAGGCCAGGGGGCTATGAAAAACTGTTTTTT
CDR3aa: CASSLARPGGYEKLFF

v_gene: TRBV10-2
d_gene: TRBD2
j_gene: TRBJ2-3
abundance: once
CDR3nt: TGCGCCAGCAGTGAGGCGGGGGTGCCGGCAGATACGCAGTATTTT
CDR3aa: CASSEAGVPADTQYF

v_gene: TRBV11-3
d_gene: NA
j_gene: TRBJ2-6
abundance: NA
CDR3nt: TGTGCCAGCAGCTTAGATGGGGGCATCACTGGGGCCAACGTCCTGACTTTC
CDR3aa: CASSLDGGITGANVLTF

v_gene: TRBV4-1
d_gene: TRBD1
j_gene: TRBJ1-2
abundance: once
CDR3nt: TGCGCCAGCAGCCAGGCTCAGGGGGCGCGTTATGGCTACACCTTC
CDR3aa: CASSQAQGARYGYTF

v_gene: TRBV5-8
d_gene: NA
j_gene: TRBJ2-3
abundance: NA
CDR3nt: TGTGCCAGCAGCTTGGAAGGCAGGGGAAGTACAGATACGCAGTATTTT
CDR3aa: CASSLEGRGSTDTQYF

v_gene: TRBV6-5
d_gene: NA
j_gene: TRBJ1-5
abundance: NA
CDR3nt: TGTGCCAGCAGATGGACAGCCGATAGCAATCAGCCCCAGCATTTT
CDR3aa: CASRWTADSNQPQHF

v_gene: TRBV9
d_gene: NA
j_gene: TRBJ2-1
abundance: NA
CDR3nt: TGTGCCAGCAGCGTATTTGCTAGCTCCTACAATGAGCAGTTCTTC
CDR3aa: CASSVFASSYNEQFF

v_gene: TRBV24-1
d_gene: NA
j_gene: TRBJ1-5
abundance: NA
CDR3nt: TGTGCCACGAACCGAGAGGCAAATCAGCCCCAGCATTTT
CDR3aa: CATNREANQPQHF

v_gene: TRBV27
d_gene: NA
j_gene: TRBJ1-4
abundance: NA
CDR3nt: TGTGCCAGCAGTGAGGGAGGGACAACTAATGAAAAACTGTTTTTT
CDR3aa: CASSEGGTTNEKLFF

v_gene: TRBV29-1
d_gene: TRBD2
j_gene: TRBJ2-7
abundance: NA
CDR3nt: TGCAGCGTTGAGGCGGGCGGGAGAGGCTACGAGCAGTACTTC
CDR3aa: CSVEAGGRGYEQYF

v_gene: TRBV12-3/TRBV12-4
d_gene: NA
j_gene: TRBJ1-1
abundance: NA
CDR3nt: TGTGCCAGCAGTTTAGGGGGGGGTACTGAAGCTTTCTTT
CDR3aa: CASSLGGGTEAFF

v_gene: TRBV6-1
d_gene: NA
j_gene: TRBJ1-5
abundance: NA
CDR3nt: TGTGCCAGCAGTGAGGGGGCGGTGGAGCCCCAGCATTTT
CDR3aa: CASSEGAVEPQHF

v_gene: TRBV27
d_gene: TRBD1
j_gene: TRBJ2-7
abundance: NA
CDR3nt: TGTGCCAGCAGTTTGGTGGACAGGCCCTACGAGCAGTACTTC
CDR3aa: CASSLVDRPYEQYF

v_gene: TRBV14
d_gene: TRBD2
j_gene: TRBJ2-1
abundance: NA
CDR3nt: TGTGCCAGCAGCCGGGGCGGGAGCGTCTACAATGAGCAGTTCTTC
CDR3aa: CASSRGGSVYNEQFF

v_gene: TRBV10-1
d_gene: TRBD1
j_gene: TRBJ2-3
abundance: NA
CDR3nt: TGCGCCAGCAGTGAAGGACAGGGGTCTAGAGCGCAGTATTTT
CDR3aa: CASSEGQGSRAQYF

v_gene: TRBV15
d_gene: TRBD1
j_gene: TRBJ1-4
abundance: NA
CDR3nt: TGTGCCACCAGCTCGCGGGGGACAGGGGATGAAAAACTGTTTTTT
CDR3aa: CATSSRGTGDEKLFF

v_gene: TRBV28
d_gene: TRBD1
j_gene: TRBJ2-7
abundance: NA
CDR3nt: TGTGCCGGAGGGACAGGGCCCACCTACGAGCAGTACTTC
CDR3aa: CAGGTGPTYEQYF

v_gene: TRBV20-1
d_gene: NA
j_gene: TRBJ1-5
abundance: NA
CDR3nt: TGCAGTGCTAGTTCACAGGTTGGCCCCTATAGCAATCAGCCCCAGCATTTT
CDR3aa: CSASSQVGPYSNQPQHF

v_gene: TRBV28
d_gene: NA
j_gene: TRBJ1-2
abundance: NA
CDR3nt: TGTGCCAGCAGTTTAGGTAGCTATGGCTACACCTTC
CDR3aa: CASSLGSYGYTF

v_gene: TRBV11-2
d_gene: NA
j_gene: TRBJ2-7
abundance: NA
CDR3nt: TGTGCCAGCAGCACTACCTATTACTCCTACGAGCAGTACTTC
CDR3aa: CASSTTYYSYEQYF

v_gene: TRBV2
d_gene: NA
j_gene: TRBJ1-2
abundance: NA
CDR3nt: TGTGCCAGCCCTGAAGCTTGGAGTTATGGCTACACCTTC
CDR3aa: CASPEAWSYGYTF

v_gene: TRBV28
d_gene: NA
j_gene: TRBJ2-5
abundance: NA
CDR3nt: TGTGCCACACTCCCTTCGGGGGGCTGGGAGACCCAGTACTTC
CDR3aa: CATLPSGGWETQYF

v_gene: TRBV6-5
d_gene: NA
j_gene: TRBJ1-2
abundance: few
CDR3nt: TGTGCCAGCAGTCCCGGGAGGATGAACTATGGCTACACCTTC
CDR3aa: CASSPGRMNYGYTF

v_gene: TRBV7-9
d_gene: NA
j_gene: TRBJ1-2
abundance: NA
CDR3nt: TGTGCCAGCAGCTTACAGGGTGGCTATGGCTACACCTTC
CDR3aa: CASSLQGGYGYTF

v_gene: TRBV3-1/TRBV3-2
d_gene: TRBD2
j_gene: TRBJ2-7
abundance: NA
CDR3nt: TGTGCCAGCAGCCAGGCGGGGGGATCCTACGAGCAGTACTTC
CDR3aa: CASSQAGGSYEQYF

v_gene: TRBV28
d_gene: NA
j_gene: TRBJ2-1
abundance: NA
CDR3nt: TGTGCCAGCAGTCCCCGGTCCAATTACAATGAGCAGTTCTTC
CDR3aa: CASSPRSNYNEQFF

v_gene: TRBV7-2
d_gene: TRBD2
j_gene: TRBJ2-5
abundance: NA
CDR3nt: TGTGCCAGCAGCTTGGGACTAGGGGGGACCCAGTACTTC
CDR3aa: CASSLGLGGTQYF

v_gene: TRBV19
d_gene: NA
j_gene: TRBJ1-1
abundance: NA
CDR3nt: TGTGCCAGTAGTCCCGGGAGGACCGGGGACACTGAAGCTTTCTTT
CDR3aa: CASSPGRTGDTEAFF